Listed below are T cell receptor beta chains from one sample, sequenced in a study of T cell responses to AZD1222 COVID-19 vaccine. Assay: immunoSEQ multiplex PCR; the TCRdb copy retains only in-frame clones and omits some. The repertoire has about 85,000 clones, about 90% of them found once; the top ten carry around 6.7%. This material consisted of peripheral blood, taken on day 0 of AZD1222 vaccination. These receptors were collected from an adult in good health. The conserved cysteine and the conserved F or W are not part of the CDR3 here.

V gene: TRBV4-1; CDR3 length: 12; J gene: TRBJ2-5; CDR3 protein: ASSQSGTGTRSY
V gene: TRBV7-9; CDR3 length: 15; J gene: TRBJ1-2; CDR3 protein: ASSARGSGLANYGYT
V gene: TRBV15; CDR3 length: 13; J gene: TRBJ2-2; CDR3 protein: ATSSPPPGTGELF
V gene: TRBV3-1/TRBV3-2; CDR3 length: 12; J gene: TRBJ1-4; CDR3 protein: ASSRGTGGEKLF
V gene: TRBV18; CDR3 length: 13; J gene: TRBJ2-7; CDR3 protein: ASSPRDGSSYEQY
V gene: TRBV7-9; CDR3 length: 13; J gene: TRBJ2-7; CDR3 protein: ASSSFWGLGNEQY
V gene: TRBV2; CDR3 length: 12; J gene: TRBJ2-7; CDR3 protein: ASRLIGYSYEQY
V gene: TRBV28; CDR3 length: 12; J gene: TRBJ2-5; CDR3 protein: ASSPAGGKETQY
V gene: TRBV6-5; CDR3 length: 13; J gene: TRBJ1-2; CDR3 protein: ASRISGTQRDGYT
V gene: TRBV28; CDR3 length: 12; J gene: TRBJ1-2; CDR3 protein: ASSRQGTSYGYT
V gene: TRBV5-1; CDR3 length: 13; J gene: TRBJ1-6; CDR3 protein: ASSREDRDSSPLH
V gene: TRBV18; CDR3 length: 13; J gene: TRBJ1-5; CDR3 protein: ASSPGPNSNQPQH
V gene: TRBV4-2; CDR3 length: 13; J gene: TRBJ2-7; CDR3 protein: ASSQDSKGGKEQY
V gene: TRBV10-3; CDR3 length: 12; J gene: TRBJ1-4; CDR3 protein: AISEDRGREKLF
V gene: TRBV7-2; CDR3 length: 14; J gene: TRBJ2-7; CDR3 protein: ASSLSGSVSIYEQY
V gene: TRBV25-1; CDR3 length: 12; J gene: TRBJ1-1; CDR3 protein: ASSDPGRNTEAF
V gene: TRBV14; CDR3 length: 12; J gene: TRBJ2-1; CDR3 protein: ASSQVRGTVEQF
V gene: TRBV25-1; CDR3 length: 12; J gene: TRBJ1-1; CDR3 protein: ASSERGHGTEAF
V gene: TRBV14; CDR3 length: 13; J gene: TRBJ1-2; CDR3 protein: ASSQEGRYGYGYT
V gene: TRBV4-1; CDR3 length: 15; J gene: TRBJ1-5; CDR3 protein: ASSPSRAGGNNQPQH
V gene: TRBV4-2; CDR3 length: 14; J gene: TRBJ2-5; CDR3 protein: ASSPGSGVVMETQY
V gene: TRBV21-1; CDR3 length: 14; J gene: TRBJ2-7; CDR3 protein: ASSQNREGSSYEQY
V gene: TRBV9; CDR3 length: 16; J gene: TRBJ2-1; CDR3 protein: ASSVDGDTGTSSGEQF
V gene: TRBV7-2; CDR3 length: 11; J gene: TRBJ2-5; CDR3 protein: ASSSYHQETQY
V gene: TRBV23-1; CDR3 length: 13; J gene: TRBJ1-5; CDR3 protein: ASSQRDRESQPQH
V gene: TRBV18; CDR3 length: 12; J gene: TRBJ2-5; CDR3 protein: ASSLLGVQETQY
V gene: TRBV18; CDR3 length: 14; J gene: TRBJ1-4; CDR3 protein: ASSPGKVATNEKLF
V gene: TRBV29-1; CDR3 length: 11; J gene: TRBJ2-2; CDR3 protein: SVEAQSTGELF
V gene: TRBV19; CDR3 length: 13; J gene: TRBJ2-7; CDR3 protein: ASSIDSGVGYEQY
V gene: TRBV28; CDR3 length: 12; J gene: TRBJ1-5; CDR3 protein: ASSPGQMSQPQH
V gene: TRBV7-2; CDR3 length: 12; J gene: TRBJ1-1; CDR3 protein: ASRPGTPHTEAF
V gene: TRBV7-3; CDR3 length: 13; J gene: TRBJ2-2; CDR3 protein: ASSAGPGGTGELF
V gene: TRBV6-5; CDR3 length: 12; J gene: TRBJ1-5; CDR3 protein: ATQGRDAGQPQH
V gene: TRBV6-1; CDR3 length: 13; J gene: TRBJ1-5; CDR3 protein: ASSEAPGNGQPQH
V gene: TRBV2; CDR3 length: 11; J gene: TRBJ2-1; CDR3 protein: ASKGGRYNEQF